Listed here is a single T cell receptor beta chain. The antigen is undetermined. This entry comes from a study of cytomegalovirus exposure and HLA in healthy donors. Points from the study as a whole: Indistinguishable V segments such as TRBV6-2 and TRBV6-3 were excluded. The authors later found TCR association rates varying by HLA locus, with DRB1 most and HLA-C fewest.

V gave up 5 bases and J gave up 4 bases, with 11 bases separating them. The CDR3 is made up of 13 amino acids. CDR1 and CDR2 from the germline V gene are LNHDA and SQIVND (reference sequence). A multiplex PCR was run with 60 Vbeta primers and 13 Jbeta primers. The method was immunoSEQ multiplex PCR; TCRdb's version includes in-frame clones alone and lacks a portion of them. Of roughly 150,000 clones in the sample, 55% to 70% were seen once. This sequence joins TRBV19 and TRBJ1-1; D is unclear. The specimen was PBMCs. The clonotype was recovered from a woman under 40 in good health and CMV-seropositive. CDR3 nucleotide sequence: TGTGCCAGTAGTTCCGGACTGTTCACTGAAGCTTTCTTT. This gives the protein CASSSGLFTEAFF. The entire variable domain, with the rest obtained from reference TRBV19 and TRBJ1-1, is as follows: DGGITQSPKYLFRKEGQNVTLSCEQNLNHDAMYWYRQDPGQGLRLIYYSQIVNDFQKGDIAEGYSVSREKKESFPLTVTSAQKNPTAFYLCASSSGLFTEAFFGQGTRLTVV.